The present T cell receptor beta chain was sequenced within a study of T-cell reconstitution after alpha-beta-depleted transplantation in children. The CDR3 spans 16 residues. Looked up from germline, CDR1 is SNHLY and CDR2 is FYNNEI. As regards this clonotype: One junction end disagrees with the germline gene, perhaps due to a read error.

Preparing the TCRbeta library involved the use of unique molecular identifiers. Each CDR3 protein gets one entry after TCRdb re-called the PCR reads with MiXCR. The sample has roughly 200,000 distinct CDR3 sequences, 8.5% to 10% seen once. The chain combines TRBV2 with TRBJ2-6; 8 positions match TRBD1. The TCR sequence derives from a human donor who donated a stem cell graft to a child with acute lymphoblastic leukemia. Specimen: PBMCs from the stem cell graft donor, collected from the stem cell graft. The CDR3 reads CATLDRESSGANVLTF. In DNA, the CDR3 is TGCGCCACTTTGGACAGGGAAAGCTCTGGGGCCAACGTCCTGACTTTC.